Included here is one T cell receptor (beta chain) sequence, with context. Its antigen is unidentified. This specimen belongs to a study of cytomegalovirus exposure and HLA in healthy donors. Study-level results: TCR sequences were mostly rare, though some public TCRs occurred in many donors.

The PCR ran on 60 Vbeta and 13 Jbeta primers. TCRdb's table, derived via immunoSEQ multiplex PCR, lists solely in-frame clones and lacks some. Counted here are approximately 160,000 clones, 55% to 70% occurring once; the ten biggest clones make up 2.8%. The CDR3 spans 16 residues. Germline V gives CDR1 SGHNT, CDR2 YYREEE (reference sequence). V lost 0 bases and J lost 5; bases outside the gene matches: 6. V usage is TRBV5-4 and J usage is TRBJ1-4, with TRBD1 matching 8 bases. This receptor was identified in a woman in her forties in good health and CMV-seropositive. The sample comprised PBMCs. CDR3 protein: CASSLGTGGENEKLFF. CDR3 nucleotide sequence: TGTGCCAGCAGCTTGGGCACAGGGGGAGAAAATGAAAAACTGTTTTTT. Looking up the rest from reference TRBV5-4 and TRBJ1-4 gives the full variable domain: ETGVTQSPTHLIKTRGQQVTLRCSSQSGHNTVSWYQQALGQGPQFIFQYYREEENGRGNFPPRFSGLQFPNYSSELNVNALELDDSALYLCASSLGTGGENEKLFFGSGTQLSVL.